The sample holds a few counts of the clone carrying this T cell receptor (beta chain). Its target is unknown. The sample comes from a study of regulatory T cells in long-lasting Graves disease. Study-level points and caveats: With some 2,800 shared public clonotypes, persistent patients exceeded new patients, who shared 950 to 1,000. Persistent disease exhibited a predilection for TRBV28, TRBJ1-2 and TRBJ2-5.

The V end was cut by 4 bases, the J end by 0 bases, with 7 bases between. Germline V lookup: CDR1 SQVTM, CDR2 ANQGSEA. CDR3 length: 13 amino acids. The TCR beta library used iRepertoire HTBI primers with Arm-PCR amplification of CDR3. TCRdb re-analysed the multiplex PCR reads in MiXCR, keeping a single row per CDR3 protein. Of 350,000 to 500,000 distinct CDR3 sequences detected, 12% to 15% appear once; the ten largest clones hold approximately 17%. Time point reported: newly diagnosed GD, antithyroid drugs for less than 3 months. Following extraction of RNA from PBMCs, that RNA was used to make the TCR library. These records were also assigned to another study, of T cells in Graves' hyperthyroidism and ophthalmopathy.

This material consisted of peripheral blood mononuclear cells (PBMCs), taken at new diagnosis, from a patient treated with antithyroid drugs. The receptor's source is a woman aged 50 to 60 with Graves disease. V and J are TRBV29-1 and TRBJ2-1; maybe TRBD1 (5 bases). In DNA form, the CDR3 reads TGCAGCGTTGGACAGTACTCCTACAATGAGCAGTTCTTC. Protein product: CSVGQYSYNEQFF.